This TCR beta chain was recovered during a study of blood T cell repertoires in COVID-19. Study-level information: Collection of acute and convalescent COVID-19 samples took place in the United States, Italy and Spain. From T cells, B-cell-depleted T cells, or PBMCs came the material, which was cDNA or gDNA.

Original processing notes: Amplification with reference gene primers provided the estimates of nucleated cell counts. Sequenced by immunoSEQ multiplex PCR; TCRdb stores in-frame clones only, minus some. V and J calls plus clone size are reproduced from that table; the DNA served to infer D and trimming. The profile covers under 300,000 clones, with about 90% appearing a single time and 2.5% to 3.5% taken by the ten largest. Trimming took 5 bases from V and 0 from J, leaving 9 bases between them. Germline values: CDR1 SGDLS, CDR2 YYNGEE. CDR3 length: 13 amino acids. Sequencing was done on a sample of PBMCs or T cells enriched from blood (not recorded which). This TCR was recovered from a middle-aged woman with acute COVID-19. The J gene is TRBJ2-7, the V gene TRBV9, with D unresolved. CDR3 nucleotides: TGTGCCAGCAGTCGTGGGCCCTCCTACGAGCAGTACTTC. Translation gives CASSRGPSYEQYF.